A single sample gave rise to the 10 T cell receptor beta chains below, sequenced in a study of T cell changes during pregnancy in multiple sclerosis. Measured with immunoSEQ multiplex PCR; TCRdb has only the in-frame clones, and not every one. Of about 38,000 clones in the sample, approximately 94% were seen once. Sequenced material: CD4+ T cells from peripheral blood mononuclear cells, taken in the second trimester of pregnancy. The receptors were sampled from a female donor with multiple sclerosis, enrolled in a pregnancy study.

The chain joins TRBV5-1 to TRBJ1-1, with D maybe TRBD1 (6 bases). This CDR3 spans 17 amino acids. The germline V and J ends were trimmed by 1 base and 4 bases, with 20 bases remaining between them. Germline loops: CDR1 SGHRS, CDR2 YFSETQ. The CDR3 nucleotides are TGCGCCAGCAGCTTGTCGACCCGTGTGGGGGCGGTCACTGAAGCTTTCTTT. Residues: CASSLSTRVGAVTEAFF. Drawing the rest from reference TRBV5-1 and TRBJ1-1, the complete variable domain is KAGVTQTPRYLIKTRGQQVTLSCSPISGHRSVSWYQQTPGQGLQFLFEYFSETQRNKGNFPGRFSGRQFSNSRSEMNVSTLELGDSALYLCASSLSTRVGAVTEAFFGQGTRLTVV.

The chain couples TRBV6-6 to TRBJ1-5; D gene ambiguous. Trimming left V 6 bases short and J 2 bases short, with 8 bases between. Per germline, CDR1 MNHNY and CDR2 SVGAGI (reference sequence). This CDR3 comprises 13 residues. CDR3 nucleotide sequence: TGTGCCAGCAGACTTTTAGGCAATCAGCCCCAGCATTTT. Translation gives CASRLLGNQPQHF.

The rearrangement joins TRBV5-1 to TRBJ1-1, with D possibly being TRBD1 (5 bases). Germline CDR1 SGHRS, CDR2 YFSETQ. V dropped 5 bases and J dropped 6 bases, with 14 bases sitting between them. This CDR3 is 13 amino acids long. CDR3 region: CASSSQGVAEAFF. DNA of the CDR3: TGCGCCAGCAGTTCTCAGGGTGTGGCTGAAGCTTTCTTT.

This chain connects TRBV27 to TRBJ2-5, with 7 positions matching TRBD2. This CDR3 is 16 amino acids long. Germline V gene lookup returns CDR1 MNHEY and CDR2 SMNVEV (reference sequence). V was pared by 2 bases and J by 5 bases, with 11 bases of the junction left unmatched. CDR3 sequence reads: CASSLRSGYPGETQYF. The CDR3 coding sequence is TGTGCCAGCAGTTTACGTAGCGGGTACCCCGGGGAGACCCAGTACTTC.

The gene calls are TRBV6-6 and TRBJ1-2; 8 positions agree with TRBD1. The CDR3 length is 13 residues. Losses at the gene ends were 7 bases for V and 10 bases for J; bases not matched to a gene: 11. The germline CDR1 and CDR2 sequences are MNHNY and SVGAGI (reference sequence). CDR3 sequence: CASTLQGESPYTF. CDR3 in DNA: TGTGCCAGCACCCTACAGGGGGAGTCCCCCTACACCTTC.

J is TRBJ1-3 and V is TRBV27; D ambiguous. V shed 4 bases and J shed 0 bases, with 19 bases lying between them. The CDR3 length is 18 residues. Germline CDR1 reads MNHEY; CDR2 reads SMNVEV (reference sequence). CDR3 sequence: CASSSPWRPHTSGNTIYF. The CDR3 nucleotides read TGTGCCAGCAGTTCCCCCTGGAGGCCTCACACCTCTGGAAACACCATATATTTT.

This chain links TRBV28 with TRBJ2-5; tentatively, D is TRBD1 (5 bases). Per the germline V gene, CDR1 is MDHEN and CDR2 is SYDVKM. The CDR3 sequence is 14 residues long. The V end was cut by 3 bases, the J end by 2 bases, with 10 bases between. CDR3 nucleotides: TGTGCCAGCAGTTTCGGGCAGGGTCAAGAGACCCAGTACTTC. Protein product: CASSFGQGQETQYF. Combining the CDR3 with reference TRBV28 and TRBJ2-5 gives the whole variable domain DVKVTQSSRYLVKRTGEKVFLECVQDMDHENMFWYRQDPGLGLRLIYFSYDVKMKEKGDIPEGYSVSREKKERFSLILESASTNQTSMYLCASSFGQGQETQYFGPGTRLLVL.

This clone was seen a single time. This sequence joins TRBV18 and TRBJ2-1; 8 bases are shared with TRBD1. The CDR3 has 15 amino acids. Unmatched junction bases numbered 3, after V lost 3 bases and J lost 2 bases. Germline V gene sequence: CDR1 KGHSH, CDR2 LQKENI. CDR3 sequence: CASSPNRGAYNEQFF. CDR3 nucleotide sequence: TGTGCCAGCTCACCTAACAGGGGGGCCTACAATGAGCAGTTCTTC.

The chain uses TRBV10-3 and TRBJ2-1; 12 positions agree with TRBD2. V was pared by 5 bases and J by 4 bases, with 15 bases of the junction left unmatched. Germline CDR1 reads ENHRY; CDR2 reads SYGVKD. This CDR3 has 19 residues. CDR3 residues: CAISQLAGGLRERYNEQFF. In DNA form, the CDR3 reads TGTGCCATCAGTCAACTAGCGGGAGGCCTGAGGGAGAGGTACAATGAGCAGTTCTTC.

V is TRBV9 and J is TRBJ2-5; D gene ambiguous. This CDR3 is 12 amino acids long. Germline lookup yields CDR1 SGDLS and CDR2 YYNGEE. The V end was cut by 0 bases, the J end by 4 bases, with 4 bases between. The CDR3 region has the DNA TGTGCCAGCAGCGTAGCGGGAGAGACCCAGTACTTC. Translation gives CASSVAGETQYF. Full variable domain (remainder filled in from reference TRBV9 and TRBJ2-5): DSGVTQTPKHLITATGQRVTLRCSPRSGDLSVYWYQQSLDQGLQFLIQYYNGEERAKGNILERFSAQQFPDLHSELNLSSLELGDSALYFCASSVAGETQYFGPGTRLLVL.